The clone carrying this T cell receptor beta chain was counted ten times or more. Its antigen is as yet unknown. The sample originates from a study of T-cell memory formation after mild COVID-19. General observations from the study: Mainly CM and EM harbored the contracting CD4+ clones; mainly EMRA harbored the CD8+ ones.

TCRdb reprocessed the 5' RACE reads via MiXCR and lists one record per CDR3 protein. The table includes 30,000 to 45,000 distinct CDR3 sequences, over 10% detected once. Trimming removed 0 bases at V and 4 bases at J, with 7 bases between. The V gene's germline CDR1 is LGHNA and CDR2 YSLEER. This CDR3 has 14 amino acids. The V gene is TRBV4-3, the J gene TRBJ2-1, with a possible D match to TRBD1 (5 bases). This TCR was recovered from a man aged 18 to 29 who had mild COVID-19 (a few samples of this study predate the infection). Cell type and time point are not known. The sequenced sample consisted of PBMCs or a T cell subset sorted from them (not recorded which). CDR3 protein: CASSQDQGYNEQFF. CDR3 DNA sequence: TGCGCCAGCAGCCAAGATCAGGGTTACAATGAGCAGTTCTTC.